The present T cell receptor beta chain was sequenced within a study of T cells in Graves' hyperthyroidism and ophthalmopathy. This clonotype was found once. Trimming pared 3 bases from V and 3 bases from J, leaving 19 bases between. Germline values: CDR1 SGDLS, CDR2 YYNGEE. The CDR3 runs 16 residues. The source material, RNA transcripts, was used to amplify TCR beta CDR3 regions. The HTBI primer set drove a first-round RT-PCR of the TCR CDR3. TCRdb reanalysed the multiplex PCR reads using MiXCR and keeps one entry per CDR3 protein. In the table there are 500,000 to 550,000 distinct CDR3 sequences, 20% to 25% of which are singletons.

The sequencing input was blood. The V call is TRBV9, the J call TRBJ2-7; D is uncertain. This sequence was found in a man between 18 and 35 years old with Graves' hyperthyroidism. As DNA, the CDR3 is TGTGCCAGCAGCGCCGATCTTGTAGCAGGTAACTACGAGCAGTACTTC. Its translation is CASSADLVAGNYEQYF.